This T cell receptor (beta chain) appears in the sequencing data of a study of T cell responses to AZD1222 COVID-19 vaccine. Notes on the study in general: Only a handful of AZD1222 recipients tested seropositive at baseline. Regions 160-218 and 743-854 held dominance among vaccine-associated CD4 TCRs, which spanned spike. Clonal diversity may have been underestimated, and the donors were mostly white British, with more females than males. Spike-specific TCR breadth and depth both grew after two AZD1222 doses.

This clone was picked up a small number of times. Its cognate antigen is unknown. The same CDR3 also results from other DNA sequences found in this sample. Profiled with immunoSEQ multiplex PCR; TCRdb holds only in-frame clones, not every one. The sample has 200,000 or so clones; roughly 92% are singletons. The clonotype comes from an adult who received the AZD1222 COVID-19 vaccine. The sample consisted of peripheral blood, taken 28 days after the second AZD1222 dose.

The CDR3 DNA reads as TGTGCCAGCAGCTTAACAGGGGGCACTGAAGCTTTCTTT. Encoded protein: CASSLTGGTEAFF. The V and J genes are TRBV7-8 and TRBJ1-1; 8 nucleotides agree with TRBD1. There are 13 residues in the CDR3. The germline gives CDR1 SGHVS, CDR2 FQNEAQ. Trimming took 2 bases from V and 4 from J; bases not matched to a gene: 0.